These T cell receptor beta chains were read from a single sample in a study of blood T cell repertoires in COVID-19. Clones were sequenced by immunoSEQ multiplex PCR, and TCRdb holds only the in-frame ones, with some missing. This table has approximately 220,000 clones, approximately 80% appearing once. Sequencing was carried out using peripheral blood. The receptors derive from a woman older than 75 with acute or convalescent COVID-19. Each CDR3 is given with its conserved first and last residue. Fields, in order: J gene, D gene, clone size, V gene, CDR3 protein, CDR3 DNA. D genes are given only for firm matches. For some rows the clone size is stated as once, few or many, or as a class when expanded; others skip it.

TRBJ2-1 | TRBD1 | NA | TRBV2 | CASSSTGDEQFF | TGTGCCAGCAGCTCGACAGGGGATGAGCAGTTCTTC
TRBJ2-1 | TRBD2 | once | TRBV5-1 | CASSLDAGGGDEQFF | TGCGCCAGCAGCTTGGACGCGGGAGGTGGAGATGAGCAGTTCTTC
TRBJ1-1 | NA | NA | TRBV20-1 | CSAVDKLQAFF | TGCAGTGCCGTGGACAAGCTTCAAGCTTTCTTT
TRBJ2-3 | NA | NA | TRBV16 | CASSQSRSSTDTQYF | TGTGCCAGCAGCCAATCCCGGAGCAGCACAGATACGCAGTATTTT
TRBJ2-5 | TRBD2 | NA | TRBV6-2/TRBV6-3 | CASSYFGLAGAVETQYF | TGTGCCAGCAGTTACTTCGGACTAGCGGGGGCCGTAGAGACCCAGTACTTC
TRBJ2-3 | NA | NA | TRBV30 | CAWEGGTDTQYF | TGTGCCTGGGAGGGCGGGACAGATACGCAGTATTTT
TRBJ2-7 | TRBD1 | NA | TRBV7-2 | CASSLLGQGSFEQYF | TGTGCCAGCAGCCTGCTGGGACAGGGAAGTTTCGAGCAGTACTTC
TRBJ2-3 | TRBD2 | few | TRBV7-3 | CASSPTVAGGPDTQYF | TGTGCCAGCAGCCCAACAGTAGCGGGAGGGCCAGATACGCAGTATTTT
TRBJ2-3 | TRBD2 | NA | TRBV29-1 | CSVAGTSGGDTDTQYF | TGCAGCGTCGCCGGGACTAGCGGGGGAGACACAGATACGCAGTATTTT
TRBJ1-5 | NA | NA | TRBV24-1 | CATSASRGGVDQPQHF | TGTGCCACCAGTGCCTCCCGGGGTGGGGTCGACCAGCCCCAGCATTTT
TRBJ1-5 | NA | NA | TRBV4-1 | CASSREPNPGGNQPQHF | TGCGCCAGCAGCCGGGAACCTAACCCGGGAGGCAATCAGCCCCAGCATTTT
TRBJ1-2 | NA | NA | TRBV14 | CASSRETDAWGYTF | TGTGCCAGCAGCCGCGAGACAGACGCCTGGGGCTACACCTTC
TRBJ1-3 | NA | few | TRBV27 | CASSMGAGNTIYF | TGTGCCAGCAGTATGGGAGCTGGAAACACCATATATTTT
TRBJ2-2 | NA | NA | TRBV15 | CATSRGPAPGELFF | TGTGCCACCAGCAGAGGTCCAGCGCCCGGGGAGCTGTTTTTT
TRBJ2-7 | NA | NA | TRBV6-5 | CASSYQPSQYEQYF | TGTGCCAGCAGTTACCAACCTAGCCAGTACGAGCAGTACTTC
TRBJ2-3 | TRBD2 | NA | TRBV19 | CASSIPGRGTDTQYF | TGTGCCAGTAGTATCCCCGGGAGGGGCACAGATACGCAGTATTTT
TRBJ1-1 | NA | NA | TRBV5-6 | CASSYELEAFF | TGTGCCAGCAGCTACGAACTGGAAGCTTTCTTT
TRBJ2-3 | NA | many | TRBV6-2/TRBV6-3 | CASSYETGITDTQYF | TGTGCCAGCAGTTACGAGACAGGTATCACAGATACGCAGTATTTT
TRBJ2-7 | TRBD1 | NA | TRBV7-8 | CASSRTGGNYEQYF | TGTGCCAGCAGCAGGACAGGGGGAAATTACGAGCAGTACTTC
TRBJ2-7 | TRBD1 | NA | TRBV19 | CASGSRDRNYEQYF | TGTGCCAGCGGCTCCCGGGACAGGAACTACGAGCAGTACTTC
TRBJ2-7 | TRBD2 | NA | TRBV11-2 | CASSLRASGRDEQYF | TGTGCCAGCAGCTTACGGGCTAGCGGGAGGGACGAGCAGTACTTC
TRBJ1-3 | NA | few | TRBV5-1 | CASSRAVSGNTIYF | TGCGCCAGCAGCCGAGCTGTGTCTGGAAACACCATATATTTT